This is a list of T cell receptor beta chains from one sample in a study of T cell repertoires in aging, cancer and after chemotherapy. One entry per CDR3 protein, called by TCRdb with MiXCR from the multiplex PCR reads. The sample contains 950 to 1,500 distinct CDR3 sequences, 15% to 20% of which appear only once. The sequencing input was blood. These receptors originate from a human donor with a solid tumor. Both conserved end residues are part of each CDR3. A D gene is named only where the DNA matches it firmly. Size tells how often a clone was seen (once, few, many) or the class of an expanded clone, and some rows leave it out.

v_call,j_call,clone_size,d_call,cdr3_aa,cdr3_nt
TRBV29-1,TRBJ1-2,medium-sized,.,CSVGLDSLNYGYTF,TGCAGCGTTGGATTGGACAGCCTTAACTATGGCTACACCTTC
TRBV3-2,TRBJ2-5,.,.,CASPIHSPKKYQETQYF,TGTGCCAGCCCCATTCACAGTCCGAAGAAGTACCAAGAGACCCAGTACTTC
TRBV7-9,TRBJ2-1,medium-sized,TRBD1,CASSSTGAGYNEQFF,TGTGCCAGCAGCTCGACAGGGGCCGGCTACAATGAGCAGTTCTTC
TRBV28,TRBJ1-5,few,.,CASIDTYSNQPQHF,TGTGCCAGCATTGACACGTATAGCAATCAGCCCCAGCATTTT
TRBV6-6,TRBJ2-3,medium-sized,.,CASRDSHTDTQYF,TGTGCCAGCAGGGACAGCCACACAGATACGCAGTATTTT
TRBV7-9,TRBJ2-1,medium-sized,.,CASSRYTGTHPYNEQFF,TGTGCCAGCAGCAGATATACCGGGACTCATCCCTACAATGAGCAGTTCTTC
TRBV24-1,TRBJ1-2,.,.,CATSDFSGYTF,TGTGCCACCAGTGATTTTAGCGGCTACACCTTC
TRBV19,TRBJ2-1,few,TRBD2,CASRLTSGYYNEQFF,TGTGCCAGTAGACTGACTAGCGGTTACTACAATGAGCAGTTCTTC
TRBV15,TRBJ2-7,medium-sized,TRBD2,CATSTITSDEQYF,TGTGCCACCAGCACGATAACTAGCGACGAGCAGTACTTC
TRBV15,TRBJ2-5,.,.,CATSRDRGHLYF,TGTGCCACCAGCAGAGATAGGGGACACCTATACTTC
TRBV7-6,TRBJ2-7,medium-sized,TRBD2,CASSPVIGGGEISYEQYF,TGTGCCAGCAGCCCTGTGATCGGGGGAGGGGAGATCTCCTACGAGCAGTACTTC
TRBV10-2,TRBJ2-1,.,.,CASSLGYNEQFF,TGCGCCAGCAGTTTAGGGTACAATGAGCAGTTCTTC
TRBV28,TRBJ2-7,.,.,CASTRDGAYEQYF,TGTGCCAGCACCCGTGACGGGGCCTACGAGCAGTACTTC
TRBV10-3,TRBJ1-1,few,.,CAISEPGGNTEAFF,TGTGCCATCAGTGAGCCGGGGGGGAACACTGAAGCTTTCTTT
TRBV5-1,TRBJ1-1,few,.,CASSSGGGDTEAFF,TGCGCCAGCAGCTCAGGAGGGGGGGACACTGAAGCTTTCTTT
TRBV7-2,TRBJ2-5,medium-sized,TRBD1,CASSFYRGGTQTQYF,TGTGCCAGCAGCTTCTACAGGGGCGGTACTCAGACCCAGTACTTC
TRBV11-2,TRBJ1-4,.,.,CASSLGRGKKLFF,TGTGCCAGCAGCTTAGGCAGGGGAAAAAAACTGTTTTTT
TRBV24-1,TRBJ1-5,.,.,CATGGGMNQPQHF,TGTGCCACCGGAGGCGGGATGAATCAGCCCCAGCATTTT
TRBV6-2/TRBV6-3,TRBJ2-2,.,.,CASSYSPQAANTGELFF,TGTGCCAGCAGTTACTCCCCGCAGGCCGCGAACACCGGGGAGCTGTTTTTT
TRBV24-1,TRBJ1-1,.,TRBD1,CATSDARTGTSAEAFF,TGTGCCACCAGTGATGCTCGGACAGGGACGTCGGCTGAAGCTTTCTTT
TRBV29-1,TRBJ1-2,medium-sized,.,CSVEVASANYGYTF,TGCAGCGTTGAAGTTGCCAGCGCTAACTATGGCTACACCTTC
TRBV6-5,TRBJ2-3,.,TRBD2,CASSYSGGVTDTQYF,TGTGCCAGCAGTTACTCGGGAGGGGTCACAGATACGCAGTATTTT
TRBV7-9,TRBJ2-4,few,TRBD1,CASSLVGGQGAIAKNIQYF,TGTGCCAGCAGCTTAGTGGGAGGACAGGGGGCTATAGCCAAAAACATTCAGTACTTC
TRBV13,TRBJ2-2,few,.,CASSFNEGASNTGELFF,TGTGCCAGCAGCTTTAATGAGGGAGCATCGAACACCGGGGAGCTGTTTTTT
TRBV29-1,TRBJ2-1,medium-sized,TRBD2,CSVVGLAENEQFF,TGCAGCGTTGTGGGACTAGCGGAAAATGAGCAGTTCTTC
TRBV7-9,TRBJ2-7,.,TRBD1,CASSPRTGGYEQYF,TGTGCCAGCAGCCCGCGGACAGGGGGATACGAGCAGTACTTC